One sample yielded the 32 T cell receptor beta chains listed below, sequenced in a study of blood T cell repertoires in COVID-19 (dated by TCRdb to between 2020 and 2021). Libraries were made using the immunoSEQ multiplex PCR assay. The source is immuneACCESS, and TCRdb retained only in-frame sequences with V and J called. Part of the clones is not carried over; for the studies checked, unresolved V genes explain less than half of this, and the remainder is unexplained. The sample table contains 350,000 to 550,000 clones; only one count was recorded for around 87% of them. Of the sample, 1.1% is held by the ten largest clones. Sequenced input: PBMCs or T cells enriched from blood (not recorded which). The receptors were gathered from a man aged 25-40 years who had recovered from COVID-19.

The V call is TRBV3-1 (or the pseudogene TRBV3-2), the J call TRBJ2-2; 7 positions agree with TRBD2. Germline CDR1 reads LGHDT; CDR2 reads YNNKEL (reference sequence). This CDR3 is built from 16 residues. The V segment lost 2 bases and the J segment 5 bases; nucleotides outside the gene matches: 8. The CDR3 reads CASSQPGLVGTGELFF. In nucleotides, the CDR3 is TGTGCCAGCAGCCAACCAGGACTAGTCGGGACCGGGGAGCTGTTTTTT.

The rearrangement joins TRBV9 to TRBJ2-3, with a weak D call TRBD2 (6 bases). The CDR3 has 15 residues. V lost 6 bases, J lost 1 base, and 15 bases lay in between. Per the germline V gene, CDR1 is SGDLS and CDR2 is YYNGEE. Here the CDR3 reads CASTRGTYGTDTQYF. The CDR3 DNA reads TGTGCCAGCACAAGAGGGACTTATGGCACAGATACGCAGTATTTT. The full variable domain, in which reference TRBV9 and TRBJ2-3 provide the parts outside the CDR3, is DSGVTQTPKHLITATGQRVTLRCSPRSGDLSVYWYQQSLDQGLQFLIQYYNGEERAKGNILERFSAQQFPDLHSELNLSSLELGDSALYFCASTRGTYGTDTQYFGPGTRLTVL.

CDR3 nucleotide sequence: TGTGCCAGTAGTAGGATGGAGGGGAGCTACGAGCAGTACTTC. It specifies CASSRMEGSYEQYF. The chain is built from TRBV19 and TRBJ2-7, with D perhaps TRBD2 (6 bases). The V gene lost 4 bases and the J gene lost 3 bases, with 13 bases spanning the gap. Germline V lookup: CDR1 LNHDA, CDR2 SQIVND (reference sequence). The CDR3 runs to 14 residues.

This rearrangement joins TRBV28 to TRBJ2-2, with 8 bases that match TRBD1. CDR1 is MDHEN and CDR2 is SYDVKM in the germline V gene. This CDR3 contains 14 residues. The ends lost 8 bases at V and 4 bases at J; junction bases unmatched: 6. The CDR3 spells CASGDRGVTGELFF. The DNA for the CDR3 is TGTGCCAGCGGTGACAGGGGAGTCACCGGGGAGCTGTTTTTT.

The V call is TRBV29-1, the J call TRBJ2-3, with a tentative D call TRBD1 (6 bases). Germline values: CDR1 SQVTM, CDR2 ANQGSEA. The CDR3 is made up of 14 amino acids. V was cut by 4 bases and J by 2 bases, with 13 bases left in between. The CDR3 sequence: CSVGAGVITDTQYF. The CDR3 region has the DNA TGCAGCGTTGGGGCAGGGGTTATCACAGATACGCAGTATTTT.

The chain carries TRBV28 and TRBJ2-7; 9 bases match TRBD1. J gave up 3 bases and V 1 base, and 7 bases lay outside the gene matches. The CDR3 contains 16 residues. Germline assignment: CDR1 MDHEN and CDR2 SYDVKM. The CDR3 sequence: CASSLYSTGGLYEQYF. The CDR3, as DNA: TGTGCCAGCAGTTTATACTCTACAGGGGGCCTCTACGAGCAGTACTTC.

Here the CDR3 DNA reads TGCGCCAGCAGCCAAGATCCGCTAGCGGGAGGGAATGAGCAGTTCTTC. Amino acid sequence: CASSQDPLAGGNEQFF. The J gene is TRBJ2-1, the V gene TRBV4-1; 12 bases match TRBD2. The J segment lost 7 bases and the V segment lost 0 bases, leaving 4 bases of the junction unmatched. CDR1 is MGHRA, CDR2 YSYEKL, per germline. The CDR3 has 16 amino acids.

The gene calls are TRBV6-2 or TRBV6-3 and TRBJ1-2; no firm D call. Germline CDR1 is MNHEY and CDR2 is SVGEGT. CDR3 length: 13 residues. The germline V and J ends were trimmed by 2 bases and 1 base, with 5 bases remaining between them. CDR3 bases: TGTGCCAGCAGTTACGTCAATAACTATGGCTACACCTTC. Translation gives CASSYVNNYGYTF.

The CDR3 DNA sequence: TGTGCCAGCAGCGGGACAGGGTCATACACCTTC. Its translation is CASSGTGSYTF. The genes are TRBV9 and TRBJ1-2; 8 positions match TRBD1. CDR1 and CDR2 from the germline V gene are SGDLS and YYNGEE. This CDR3 has 11 residues. V dropped 3 bases and J dropped 11; count of bases not matched to a gene: 3.

V is TRBV9 and J is TRBJ2-7, with a weak D call TRBD1 (6 bases). Germline values: CDR1 SGDLS, CDR2 YYNGEE. This CDR3 has 14 residues. V lost 4 bases and J lost 3, with 14 bases in between. The DNA of the CDR3 is TGTGCCAGCAGCCCATATGAGGACAGCTACGAGCAGTACTTC. This codes for CASSPYEDSYEQYF.

The chain couples TRBV11-2 to TRBJ2-7; 7 bases are shared with TRBD2. This CDR3 spans 13 amino acids. The ends lost 1 base at V and 12 bases at J; junction bases unmatched: 9. CDR1 is SGHAT and CDR2 is FQNNGV in the germline V gene. CDR3 bases: TGTGCCAGCAGCTTAGGTTTGGCGGGAGAGATGTACTTC. As protein: CASSLGLAGEMYF.

The chain is built from TRBV7-6 and TRBJ2-1; D might be TRBD2 (6 bases). The CDR3 length is 17 residues. Per the germline V gene, CDR1 is SGHVS and CDR2 is FNYEAQ. The V end lost 1 base, the J end lost 0 bases, and 13 bases lay between the germline ends. The CDR3 nucleotides are TGTGCCAGCAGCTTAGGAGGGAGGATAAGCTCCTACAATGAGCAGTTCTTC. Translating gives CASSLGGRISSYNEQFF.

Note on this clone: The junction departs from germline at one end; a sequencing error may be responsible. The chain has TRBV19 and TRBJ1-1, with D perhaps TRBD1 (5 bases). Germline V gene data show CDR1 as LNHDA and CDR2 as SQIVND (reference sequence). CDR3 size: 16 residues. The DNA of the CDR3 is TGTGCCAGTAATGGGGATGGAGGCGGGGGGAACGCTGAAGCTTTCTTT. Amino acids: CASNGDGGGGNAEAFF.

The CDR3 nucleotides are TGTGCCAGCAGAACCCCACTAGCGGGAGTCTACGAGCAGTACTTC. Residues: CASRTPLAGVYEQYF. The chain joins TRBV6-6 to TRBJ2-7, with TRBD2 identical over 11 bases. The J segment lost 3 bases and the V segment lost 6 bases, leaving 7 bases of the junction unmatched. Germline V gene data show CDR1 as MNHNY and CDR2 as SVGAGI (reference sequence). The length of the CDR3 is 15 residues.

The chain recombines TRBV5-1 with TRBJ1-2, with 7 positions matching TRBD1. CDR3 length equals 15 residues. The junction had 11 bases not matched to a gene; V was cut back by 4 bases and J by 5 bases. Germline V gene lookup returns CDR1 SGHRS and CDR2 YFSETQ. CDR3 residues: CASSQNRDSGYGYTF. Written as DNA, the CDR3 is TGCGCCAGCAGCCAAAACCGGGACAGTGGGTATGGCTACACCTTC.

The chain recombines TRBV5-1 with TRBJ2-5, with D perhaps matching TRBD2 (6 bases). V lost 4 bases and J lost 5, with 12 bases in between. This CDR3 comprises 13 residues. Germline CDR1 and CDR2: SGHRS and YFSETQ. CDR3: CASSPGGEETQYF. The CDR3 DNA is TGCGCCAGCAGCCCGGGCGGGGAGGAGACCCAGTACTTC.

In DNA, the CDR3 is TGTGCCAGCAGTGACCCGGGACTAGCGGGAGTGGTAACAGATACGCAGTATTTT. Amino acid sequence: CASSDPGLAGVVTDTQYF. The rearrangement joins TRBV2 to TRBJ2-3; 14 nucleotides agree with TRBD2. Trimming removed 3 bases from V and 3 bases from J; junction bases left unmatched: 8. Germline V gene lookup returns CDR1 SNHLY and CDR2 FYNNEI. The CDR3 sequence is 18 residues long.

This chain links TRBV7-9 with TRBJ1-4; D not certain. CDR1 is SEHNR and CDR2 is FQNEAQ in the germline V gene (reference sequence). CDR3 length: 16 amino acids. Deletions cut 3 bases from V and 5 bases from J, with 16 bases between. CDR3 DNA: TGTGCCAGCAGCTTTATCGGATCCGGGGAAAATGAAAAACTGTTTTTT. It is translated as CASSFIGSGENEKLFF.

The chain carries TRBV5-6 and TRBJ2-7, with D possibly matching TRBD2 (6 bases). V dropped 7 bases and J dropped 0 bases, with 17 bases sitting between them. Per the germline V gene, CDR1 is SGHDT and CDR2 is YYEEEE. The CDR3 spans 15 residues. CDR3 in amino acids: CASRGGDGTSYEQYF. CDR3 coding DNA: TGTGCCAGCCGGGGAGGTGATGGGACCTCCTACGAGCAGTACTTC.

The chain couples TRBV12-3 or TRBV12-4 to TRBJ2-5; TRBD2 matches at 7 bases. The CDR3 length is 13 residues. Trimming at V came to 3 bases and at J to 3 bases, leaving 1 base not matched to a gene. The CDR3 DNA reads TGTGCCAGCAGTTTTGGGGGGGAAGAGACCCAGTACTTC. Protein sequence: CASSFGGEETQYF.

The V gene is TRBV19, the J gene TRBJ1-2; D is perhaps TRBD1 (6 bases). The length of the CDR3 is 13 residues. The ends were cut back, 7 bases at V and 7 bases at J, with 16 bases in the middle. CDR1 and CDR2 from the germline V gene are LNHDA and SQIVND (reference sequence). For the CDR3, the DNA is TGTGCCAGTACCCTAAACAGGGAGGGTGGCTACACCTTC. Its protein product is CASTLNREGGYTF.

The chain joins TRBV6-5 to TRBJ1-1, with D perhaps matching TRBD1 (5 bases). The CDR3 loop spans 12 amino acids. Trimming shortened V by 10 bases and J by 2 bases, and 11 bases separated the two germline ends. Germline V gene data show CDR1 as MNHEY and CDR2 as SVGAGI. In DNA, the CDR3 is TGTGCCACCCGACAGTACAACACTGAAGCTTTCTTT. Its translation is CATRQYNTEAFF.

The J gene is TRBJ1-6, the V gene TRBV6-5; 9 nucleotides line up with TRBD1. Losses at the gene ends were 10 bases for V and 6 bases for J; bases not matched to a gene: 4. The CDR3 sequence is 13 residues long. Germline V gene sequence: CDR1 MNHEY, CDR2 SVGAGI. CDR3 region: CATRDRVNSPLHF. The CDR3, as DNA: TGTGCCACCCGGGACAGGGTTAATTCACCCCTCCACTTT.

The chain combines TRBV28 with TRBJ1-2, with 7 bases identical to TRBD1. V trimming: 7 bases; J trimming: 4 bases; junction bases outside the gene matches: 6. Germline V gene sequence: CDR1 MDHEN, CDR2 SYDVKM. CDR3 length equals 13 residues. CDR3 bases: TGTGCCAGCACCTGGGACAGTCGCTATGGCTACACCTTC. Translating it yields CASTWDSRYGYTF.

The chain has TRBV5-1 and TRBJ1-1; D is ambiguous. The CDR3 contains 16 residues. Germline CDR1 SGHRS, CDR2 YFSETQ. Trimming pared 1 base from V and 0 bases from J, leaving 13 bases between. DNA for the CDR3: TGCGCCAGCAGCTTGAACCCCCCCGGGATGAACACTGAAGCTTTCTTT. Amino acid sequence: CASSLNPPGMNTEAFF.

The rearrangement uses TRBV7-9 and TRBJ2-1; 9 bases are a match to TRBD1. Germline V gene data show CDR1 as SEHNR and CDR2 as FQNEAQ (reference sequence). This CDR3 spans 16 amino acids. V lost 2 bases to trimming and J lost 1 base; unmatched junction nucleotides: 3. The CDR3, as DNA: TGTGCCAGCAGCTTAAGGGGGACAGGGTCCTACAATGAGCAGTTCTTC. Translating gives CASSLRGTGSYNEQFF.

The V gene is TRBV28, the J gene TRBJ1-3, with D maybe TRBD1 (5 bases). Germline V gene data show CDR1 as MDHEN and CDR2 as SYDVKM. The germline V and J ends were trimmed by 2 bases and 4 bases, with 15 bases remaining between them. The CDR3 is 16 residues long. The CDR3 here is CASSLLSGGEGNTIYF. CDR3 DNA: TGTGCCAGCAGTTTACTCTCGGGGGGGGAAGGAAACACCATATATTTT. The full variable domain, with the rest looked up from reference TRBV28 and TRBJ1-3, is DVKVTQSSRYLVKRTGEKVFLECVQDMDHENMFWYRQDPGLGLRLIYFSYDVKMKEKGDIPEGYSVSREKKERFSLILESASTNQTSMYLCASSLLSGGEGNTIYFGEGSWLTVV.

The genes are TRBV30 and TRBJ1-2; a weak D match, TRBD1 (5 bases). The V and J ends lost 3 bases and 8 bases respectively, with 28 bases between them. Germline V gene lookup returns CDR1 GTSNPN and CDR2 SVGIG (reference sequence). The CDR3 runs 17 residues. CDR3 nucleotides: TGTGCCTGGAGGGGACTTAGTGGGGCCAGAGCCGCAGGCGGCTACACCTTC. Translation: CAWRGLSGARAAGGYTF.

This clone was seen once. This sequence joins TRBV6-6 and TRBJ1-5, with 10 bases aligning to TRBD1. The CDR3 has 15 residues. Germline V gene sequence: CDR1 MNHNY, CDR2 SVGAGI (reference sequence). After removal of 7 bases from V and 6 bases from J, the junction contained 9 bases not matched to a gene. The CDR3 bases are TGTGCCAGCACCCGACAGGGGGCGCGAGGTCAGCCCCAGCATTTT. Residues: CASTRQGARGQPQHF.

The rearrangement uses TRBV24-1 and TRBJ2-1, with D tentatively TRBD2 (5 bases). Trimming took 3 bases from V and 4 from J, leaving 9 bases between them. Germline V gives CDR1 KGHDR, CDR2 SFDVKD. The CDR3 covers 14 residues. CDR3 sequence reads: CATSDTADYNEQFF. The CDR3 bases are TGTGCCACCAGTGATACAGCGGATTACAATGAGCAGTTCTTC.

The chain links TRBV2 to TRBJ1-4; D is perhaps TRBD1 (5 bases). Deletions cut 6 bases from V and 8 bases from J, with 19 bases between. This CDR3 contains 15 residues. The germline CDR1 and CDR2 sequences are SNHLY and FYNNEI. The CDR3 sequence is CASSSGGSREEKLFF. In nucleotides, the CDR3 is TGTGCCAGCAGCTCGGGGGGGTCCAGGGAGGAAAAACTGTTTTTT.

The chain uses TRBV27 and TRBJ1-1; possible D gene TRBD1, 6 bases. Per the germline V gene, CDR1 is MNHEY and CDR2 is SMNVEV (reference sequence). The V gene lost 6 bases and the J gene lost 3 bases, with 17 bases spanning the gap. The CDR3 consists of 15 residues. The CDR3 DNA follows: TGTGCCAGCAGCTCCCGGGGGGCGCCGGACACTGAAGCTTTCTTT. Its translation: CASSSRGAPDTEAFF.